A single sample gave rise to the 11 T cell receptor beta chains below, sequenced in a study of PD-1 blockade in classical Hodgkin lymphoma. Method: immunoSEQ multiplex PCR; TCRdb's copy keeps in-frame clones and lacks some. Here the sample spans approximately 100,000 clones, more than 85% being singletons. The patients all showed relapse after autologous stem cell transplantation, while their brentuximab vedotin exposure varied. This specimen consisted of peripheral blood mononuclear cells (PBMCs), obtained before the second cycle of nivolumab. These receptor sequences come from a human donor with classical Hodgkin lymphoma.

The V gene is TRBV2, the J gene TRBJ2-7; 8 positions agree with TRBD1. After removal of 4 bases from V and 6 bases from J, the junction contained 8 bases not matched to a gene. The CDR3 is made up of 14 amino acids. Germline CDR1 SNHLY, CDR2 FYNNEI. CDR3 nucleotide sequence: TGTGCCAGCAGTGCGGGACAGGCGAAGCGCGAGCAGTACTTC. The encoded protein is CASSAGQAKREQYF. The entire variable domain, with the rest obtained from reference TRBV2 and TRBJ2-7, is as follows: EPEVTQTPSHQVTQMGQEVILRCVPISNHLYFYWYRQILGQKVEFLVSFYNNEISEKSEIFDDQFSVERPDGSNFTLKIRSTKLEDSAMYFCASSAGQAKREQYFGPGTRLTVT.

The chain employs TRBV19 and TRBJ2-3; TRBD2 is a possible D gene (5 bases). The CDR3 covers 14 residues. V gave up 5 bases and J gave up 6 bases, with 15 bases separating them. Germline loops: CDR1 LNHDA, CDR2 SQIVND (reference sequence). CDR3 sequence reads: CASSQDRGWDTQYF. The DNA of the CDR3 is TGTGCCAGTAGTCAGGATAGAGGGTGGGATACGCAGTATTTT. The full variable domain, rest sourced from reference TRBV19 and TRBJ2-3, is DGGITQSPKYLFRKEGQNVTLSCEQNLNHDAMYWYRQDPGQGLRLIYYSQIVNDFQKGDIAEGYSVSREKKESFPLTVTSAQKNPTAFYLCASSQDRGWDTQYFGPGTRLTVL.

The CDR3 sequence: CAISPGQGLNEQYF. The CDR3, as DNA: TGTGCCATCAGCCCGGGACAGGGGCTGAACGAGCAGTACTTC. The gene calls are TRBV10-3 and TRBJ2-7; 10 nucleotides line up with TRBD1. V was pared by 6 bases and J by 5 bases, with 7 bases of the junction left unmatched. The CDR3 loop spans 14 amino acids. Germline V gene data show CDR1 as ENHRY and CDR2 as SYGVKD.

This sequence joins TRBV27 and TRBJ2-3; D may be TRBD1 (5 bases). Deletions cut 3 bases from V and 2 bases from J, with 9 bases between. The CDR3 runs to 14 residues. Germline CDR1 and CDR2: MNHEY and SMNVEV (reference sequence). In DNA form, the CDR3 reads TGTGCCAGCAGTTTCACAGGATTCACAGATACGCAGTATTTT. It translates to CASSFTGFTDTQYF.

The rearrangement links TRBV5-5 to TRBJ2-2; the D is unclear. The V gene's germline CDR1 is SGHKS and CDR2 YYEKEE (reference sequence). The germline V and J ends were trimmed by 0 bases and 5 bases, with 14 bases remaining between them. CDR3 size: 16 residues. CDR3 loop: CASSLASTGLTGELFF. In DNA form, the CDR3 reads TGTGCCAGCAGCTTGGCATCTACTGGGTTAACCGGGGAGCTGTTTTTT.

This clone was seen only a few times. V usage is TRBV10-3 and J usage is TRBJ1-1; possibly TRBD1 for D (6 bases). Germline V gives CDR1 ENHRY, CDR2 SYGVKD. The V end was cut by 10 bases, the J end by 2 bases, with 11 bases between. This CDR3 is 12 amino acids long. The CDR3 here is CASRGPNTEAFF. The CDR3, as DNA: TGTGCCAGCAGGGGCCCTAACACTGAAGCTTTCTTT.

The rearrangement joins TRBV2 to TRBJ2-1; 7 bases map to TRBD2. The CDR3 extends over 15 amino acids. Germline V lookup: CDR1 SNHLY, CDR2 FYNNEI. V lost 3 bases to trimming and J lost 6 bases; unmatched junction nucleotides: 8. The chain's CDR3 is CASSERRGVFNEQFF. CDR3 DNA: TGTGCCAGCAGTGAGCGTCGGGGGGTCTTCAATGAGCAGTTCTTC.

V is TRBV19 and J is TRBJ1-2; 9 bases are shared with TRBD1. With 4 bases clipped from V and 4 bases from J, the junction kept 4 bases outside the gene matches. CDR3 length: 14 amino acids. CDR1 is LNHDA, CDR2 SQIVND, per germline (reference sequence). The CDR3 loop is CASSTDRGGYGYTF. In DNA form, the CDR3 reads TGTGCCAGTAGTACGGACAGGGGTGGCTATGGCTACACCTTC. Together with reference TRBV19 and TRBJ1-2, the CDR3 gives the full variable domain: DGGITQSPKYLFRKEGQNVTLSCEQNLNHDAMYWYRQDPGQGLRLIYYSQIVNDFQKGDIAEGYSVSREKKESFPLTVTSAQKNPTAFYLCASSTDRGGYGYTFGSGTRLTVV.

This chain joins TRBV7-2 and TRBJ2-3; TRBD2 matches 8 bases. Losses at the gene ends were 5 bases for V and 4 bases for J; bases not matched to a gene: 5. The CDR3 is 14 amino acids. Germline V gene data show CDR1 as SGHTA and CDR2 as FQGNSA. CDR3 sequence: CASSPGTRADTQYF. CDR3 nucleotide sequence: TGTGCCAGCAGCCCCGGGACTAGGGCAGATACGCAGTATTTT.

This clone was counted once. The V call is TRBV9, the J call TRBJ2-1, with D possibly matching TRBD2 (6 bases). The CDR3 is 12 amino acids. From germline, CDR1 is SGDLS and CDR2 YYNGEE. Trimming took 3 bases from V and 13 from J, leaving 14 bases between them. The CDR3 sequence is CASSAPRRGQFF. The CDR3 nucleotides are TGTGCCAGCAGCGCCCCGAGGAGGGGCCAGTTCTTC. Together with reference TRBV9 and TRBJ2-1, the CDR3 gives the full variable domain: DSGVTQTPKHLITATGQRVTLRCSPRSGDLSVYWYQQSLDQGLQFLIQYYNGEERAKGNILERFSAQQFPDLHSELNLSSLELGDSALYFCASSAPRRGQFFGPGTRLTVL.

V gene TRBV30 combines with J gene TRBJ1-5; D possibly corresponds to TRBD1 (5 bases). The CDR3 spans 16 residues. Trimming pared 1 base from V and 0 bases from J, leaving 13 bases between. CDR1 is GTSNPN and CDR2 is SVGIG in the germline V gene (reference sequence). The CDR3 loop reads CAWSEQGRGSNQPQHF. As DNA, the CDR3 is TGTGCCTGGAGTGAGCAGGGTCGAGGTAGCAATCAGCCCCAGCATTTT.